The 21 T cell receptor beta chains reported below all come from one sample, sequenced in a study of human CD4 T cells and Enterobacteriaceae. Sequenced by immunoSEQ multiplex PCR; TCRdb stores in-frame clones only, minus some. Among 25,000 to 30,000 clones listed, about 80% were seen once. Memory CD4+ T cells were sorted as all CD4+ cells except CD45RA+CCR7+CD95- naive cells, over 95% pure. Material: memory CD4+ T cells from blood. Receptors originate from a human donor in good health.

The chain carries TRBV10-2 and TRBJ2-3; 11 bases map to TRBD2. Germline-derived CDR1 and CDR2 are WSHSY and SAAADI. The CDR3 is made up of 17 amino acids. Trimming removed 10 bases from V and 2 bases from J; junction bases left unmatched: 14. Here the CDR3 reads CATQGLAEYLLTDTQYF. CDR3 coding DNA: TGCGCCACGCAGGGACTAGCGGAATATTTACTCACAGATACGCAGTATTTT.

CDR3 nucleotides: TGTGCCAGCAGGCTGATCGACGAGCAGTACTTC. Its protein product is CASRLIDEQYF. V is TRBV7-2 and J is TRBJ2-7; D is ambiguous. CDR1 is SGHTA and CDR2 is FQGNSA in the germline V gene. Trimming stripped 6 bases from V and 5 bases from J, with 8 bases between. The CDR3 loop spans 11 amino acids.

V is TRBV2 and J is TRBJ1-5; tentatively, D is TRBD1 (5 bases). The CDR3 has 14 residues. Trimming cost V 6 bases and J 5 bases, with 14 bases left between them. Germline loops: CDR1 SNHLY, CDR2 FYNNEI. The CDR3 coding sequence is TGTGCCAGCAGCGGGGGAGGGAACTATCAGCCCCAGCATTTT. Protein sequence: CASSGGGNYQPQHF.

The CDR3 region has the DNA TGTGCCAGCAGCCCGAACACCGGGGAGCTGTTTTTT. Translated: CASSPNTGELFF. The chain has TRBV7-2 and TRBJ2-2; D ambiguous. Germline CDR1 SGHTA, CDR2 FQGNSA. V shed 5 bases and J shed 0 bases, with 1 base lying between them. The CDR3 is made up of 12 amino acids.

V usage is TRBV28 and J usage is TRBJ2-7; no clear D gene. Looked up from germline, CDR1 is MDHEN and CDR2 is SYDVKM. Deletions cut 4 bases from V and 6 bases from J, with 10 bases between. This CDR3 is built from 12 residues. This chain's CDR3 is CASSSSRIEQYF. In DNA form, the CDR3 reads TGTGCCAGCAGTTCCTCGCGTATCGAGCAGTACTTC. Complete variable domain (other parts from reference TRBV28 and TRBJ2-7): DVKVTQSSRYLVKRTGEKVFLECVQDMDHENMFWYRQDPGLGLRLIYFSYDVKMKEKGDIPEGYSVSREKKERFSLILESASTNQTSMYLCASSSSRIEQYFGPGTRLTVT.

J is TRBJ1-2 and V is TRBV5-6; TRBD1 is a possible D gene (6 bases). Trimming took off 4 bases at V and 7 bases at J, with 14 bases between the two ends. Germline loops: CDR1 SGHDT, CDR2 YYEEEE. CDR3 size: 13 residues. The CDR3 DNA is TGTGCCAGCAGCGCGGACAGACCTCTTGGCTACACCTTC. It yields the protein CASSADRPLGYTF.

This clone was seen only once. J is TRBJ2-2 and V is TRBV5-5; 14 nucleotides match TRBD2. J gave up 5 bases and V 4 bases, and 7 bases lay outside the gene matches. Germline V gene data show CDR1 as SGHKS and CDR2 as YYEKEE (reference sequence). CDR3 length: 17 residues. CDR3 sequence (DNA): TGTGCCAGCAGCGGGGGACTAGCGGGAGTAGATACCGGGGAGCTGTTTTTT. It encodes CASSGGLAGVDTGELFF. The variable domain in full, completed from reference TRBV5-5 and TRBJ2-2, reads DAGVTQSPTHLIKTRGQQVTLRCSPISGHKSVSWYQQVLGQGPQFIFQYYEKEERGRGNFPDRFSARQFPNYSSELNVNALLLGDSALYLCASSGGLAGVDTGELFFGEGSRLTVL.

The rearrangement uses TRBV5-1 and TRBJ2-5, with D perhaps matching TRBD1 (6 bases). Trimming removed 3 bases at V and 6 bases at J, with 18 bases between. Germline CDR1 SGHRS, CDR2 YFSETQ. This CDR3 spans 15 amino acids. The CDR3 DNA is TGCGCCAGCAGCTCAGGACAGCTAACATTCCAGACCCAGTACTTC. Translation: CASSSGQLTFQTQYF.

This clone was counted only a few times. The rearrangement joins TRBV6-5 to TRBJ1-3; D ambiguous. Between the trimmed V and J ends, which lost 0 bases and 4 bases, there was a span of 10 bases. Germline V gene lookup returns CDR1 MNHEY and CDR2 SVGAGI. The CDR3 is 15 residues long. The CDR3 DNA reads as TGTGCCAGCAGTTACTCGAAGCGGGAGGGAAACACCATATATTTT. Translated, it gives CASSYSKREGNTIYF.

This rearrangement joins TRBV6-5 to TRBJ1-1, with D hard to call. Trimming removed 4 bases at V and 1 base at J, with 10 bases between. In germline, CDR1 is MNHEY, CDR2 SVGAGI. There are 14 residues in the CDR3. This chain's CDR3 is CASSSYLGNTEAFF. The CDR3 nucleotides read TGTGCCAGCAGTTCCTACCTCGGGAACACTGAAGCTTTCTTT.

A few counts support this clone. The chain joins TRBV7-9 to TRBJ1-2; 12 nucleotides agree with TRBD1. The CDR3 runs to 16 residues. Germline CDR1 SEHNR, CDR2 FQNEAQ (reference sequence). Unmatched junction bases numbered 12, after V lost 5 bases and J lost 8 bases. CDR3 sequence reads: CASSPSGTGGHGGYTF. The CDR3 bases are TGTGCCAGCAGCCCTTCCGGGACAGGGGGCCACGGCGGCTACACCTTC.

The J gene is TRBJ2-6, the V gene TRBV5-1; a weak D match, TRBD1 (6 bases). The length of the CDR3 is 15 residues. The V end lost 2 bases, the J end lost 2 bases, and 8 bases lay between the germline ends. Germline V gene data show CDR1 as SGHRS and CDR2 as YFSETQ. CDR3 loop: CASSLQGTGANVLTF. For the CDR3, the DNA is TGCGCCAGCAGCTTACAGGGAACTGGGGCCAACGTCCTGACTTTC.

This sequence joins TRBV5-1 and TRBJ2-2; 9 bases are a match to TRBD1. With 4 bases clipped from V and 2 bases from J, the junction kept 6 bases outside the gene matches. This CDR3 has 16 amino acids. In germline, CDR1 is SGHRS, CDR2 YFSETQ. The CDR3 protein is CASSRTGGANTGELFF. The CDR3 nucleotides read TGCGCCAGCAGCCGTACAGGGGGCGCAAACACCGGGGAGCTGTTTTTT.

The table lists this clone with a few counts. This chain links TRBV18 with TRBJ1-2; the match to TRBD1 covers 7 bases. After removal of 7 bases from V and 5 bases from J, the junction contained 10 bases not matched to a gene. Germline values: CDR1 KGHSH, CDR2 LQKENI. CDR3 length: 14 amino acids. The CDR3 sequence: CASLSSGTDYGYTF. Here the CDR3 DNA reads TGTGCCAGCTTATCATCCGGGACAGATTATGGCTACACCTTC.

DNA for the CDR3: TGCGCCAGCAGCTTGGGAGGCGGGAGGTCCCACGAGCAGTACTTC. Translated, it gives CASSLGGGRSHEQYF. The chain links TRBV5-1 to TRBJ2-7, with 8 bases that match TRBD2. Germline-derived CDR1 and CDR2 are SGHRS and YFSETQ. The CDR3 runs 15 residues. J gave up 5 bases and V 0 bases, and 7 bases lay outside the gene matches. The variable domain in full, with the rest retrieved from reference TRBV5-1 and TRBJ2-7, is KAGVTQTPRYLIKTRGQQVTLSCSPISGHRSVSWYQQTPGQGLQFLFEYFSETQRNKGNFPGRFSGRQFSNSRSEMNVSTLELGDSALYLCASSLGGGRSHEQYFGPGTRLTVT.

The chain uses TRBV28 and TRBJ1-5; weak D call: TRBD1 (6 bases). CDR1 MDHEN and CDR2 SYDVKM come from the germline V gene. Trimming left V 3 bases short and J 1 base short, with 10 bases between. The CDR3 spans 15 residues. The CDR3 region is CASSFIDRSNQPQHF. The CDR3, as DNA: TGTGCCAGCAGTTTCATCGACAGGAGCAATCAGCCCCAGCATTTT.

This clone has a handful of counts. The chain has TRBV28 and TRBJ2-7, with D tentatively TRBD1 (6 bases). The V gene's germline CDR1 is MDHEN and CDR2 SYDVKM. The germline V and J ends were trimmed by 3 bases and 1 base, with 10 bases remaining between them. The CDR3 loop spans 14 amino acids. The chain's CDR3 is CASSFLQGSYEQYF. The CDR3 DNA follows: TGTGCCAGCAGTTTCCTACAGGGATCCTACGAGCAGTACTTC. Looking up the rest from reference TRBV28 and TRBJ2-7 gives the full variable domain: DVKVTQSSRYLVKRTGEKVFLECVQDMDHENMFWYRQDPGLGLRLIYFSYDVKMKEKGDIPEGYSVSREKKERFSLILESASTNQTSMYLCASSFLQGSYEQYFGPGTRLTVT.

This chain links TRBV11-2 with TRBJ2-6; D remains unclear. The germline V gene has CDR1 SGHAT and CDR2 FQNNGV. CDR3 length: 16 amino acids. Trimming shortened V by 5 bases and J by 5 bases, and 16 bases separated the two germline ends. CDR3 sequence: CASSVKQQSRANVLTF. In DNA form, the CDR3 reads TGTGCCAGCAGCGTCAAGCAACAAAGTCGGGCCAACGTCCTGACTTTC.

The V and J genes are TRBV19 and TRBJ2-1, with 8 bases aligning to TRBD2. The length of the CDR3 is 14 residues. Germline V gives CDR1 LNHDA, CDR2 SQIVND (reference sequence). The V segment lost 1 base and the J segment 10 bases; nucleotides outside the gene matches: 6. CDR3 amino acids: CASSIAGGTGEQFF. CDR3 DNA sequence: TGTGCCAGTAGTATAGCGGGAGGGACGGGCGAGCAGTTCTTC.

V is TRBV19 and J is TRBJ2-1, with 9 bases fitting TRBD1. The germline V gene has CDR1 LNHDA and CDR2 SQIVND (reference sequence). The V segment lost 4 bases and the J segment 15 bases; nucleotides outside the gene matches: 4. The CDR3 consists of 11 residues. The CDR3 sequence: CASSRTGERFF. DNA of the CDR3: TGTGCCAGTAGTAGGACAGGGGAGAGGTTCTTC. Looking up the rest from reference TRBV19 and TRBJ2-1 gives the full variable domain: DGGITQSPKYLFRKEGQNVTLSCEQNLNHDAMYWYRQDPGQGLRLIYYSQIVNDFQKGDIAEGYSVSREKKESFPLTVTSAQKNPTAFYLCASSRTGERFFGPGTRLTVL.

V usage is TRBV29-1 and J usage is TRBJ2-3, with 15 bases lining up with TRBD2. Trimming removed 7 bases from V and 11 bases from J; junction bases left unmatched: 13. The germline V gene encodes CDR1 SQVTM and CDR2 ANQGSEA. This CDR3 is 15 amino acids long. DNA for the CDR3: TGCAGCGCCGGGACTAGCGGGAGGTCCTGGTCGGGGCAGTATTTT. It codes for CSAGTSGRSWSGQYF.